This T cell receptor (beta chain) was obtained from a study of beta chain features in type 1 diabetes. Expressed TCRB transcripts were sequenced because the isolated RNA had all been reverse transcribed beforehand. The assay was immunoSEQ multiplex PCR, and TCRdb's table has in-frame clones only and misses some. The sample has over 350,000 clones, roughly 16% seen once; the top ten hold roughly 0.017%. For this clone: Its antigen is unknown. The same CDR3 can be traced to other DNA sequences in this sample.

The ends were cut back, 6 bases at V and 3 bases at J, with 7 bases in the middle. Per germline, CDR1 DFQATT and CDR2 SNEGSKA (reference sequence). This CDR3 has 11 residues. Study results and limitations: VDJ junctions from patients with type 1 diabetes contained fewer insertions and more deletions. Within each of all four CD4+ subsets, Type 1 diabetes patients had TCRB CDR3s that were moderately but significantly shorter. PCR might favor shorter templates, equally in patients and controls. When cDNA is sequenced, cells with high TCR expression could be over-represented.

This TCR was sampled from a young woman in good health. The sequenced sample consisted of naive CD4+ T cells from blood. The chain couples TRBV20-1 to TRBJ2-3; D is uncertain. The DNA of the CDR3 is TGCAGTGCCTCCAGTACAGATACGCAGTATTTT. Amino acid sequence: CSASSTDTQYF.